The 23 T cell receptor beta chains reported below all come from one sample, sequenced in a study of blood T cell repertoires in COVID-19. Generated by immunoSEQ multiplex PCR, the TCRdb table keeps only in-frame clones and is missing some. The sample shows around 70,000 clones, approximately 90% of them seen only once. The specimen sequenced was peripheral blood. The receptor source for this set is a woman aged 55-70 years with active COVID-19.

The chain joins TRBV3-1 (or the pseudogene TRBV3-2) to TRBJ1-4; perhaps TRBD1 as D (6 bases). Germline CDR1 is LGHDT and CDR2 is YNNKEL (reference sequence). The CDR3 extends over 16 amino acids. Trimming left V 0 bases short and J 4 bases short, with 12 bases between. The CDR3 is CASSQDVGTSNEKLFF. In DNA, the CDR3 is TGTGCCAGCAGCCAAGACGTCGGGACAAGTAATGAAAAACTGTTTTTT.

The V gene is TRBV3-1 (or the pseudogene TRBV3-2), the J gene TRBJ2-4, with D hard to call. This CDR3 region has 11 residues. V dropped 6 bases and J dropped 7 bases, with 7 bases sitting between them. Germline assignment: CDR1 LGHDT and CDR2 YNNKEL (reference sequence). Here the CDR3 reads CASSRSNIQYF. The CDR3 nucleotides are TGTGCCAGCAGTCGTTCGAACATTCAGTACTTC.

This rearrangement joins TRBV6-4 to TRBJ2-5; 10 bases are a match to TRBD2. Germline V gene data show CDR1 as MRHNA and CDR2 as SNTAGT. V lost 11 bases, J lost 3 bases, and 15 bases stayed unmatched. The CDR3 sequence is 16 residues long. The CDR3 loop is CAGARRTSGTKETQYF. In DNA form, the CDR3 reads TGTGCCGGGGCGAGAAGGACTAGCGGAACTAAAGAGACCCAGTACTTC.

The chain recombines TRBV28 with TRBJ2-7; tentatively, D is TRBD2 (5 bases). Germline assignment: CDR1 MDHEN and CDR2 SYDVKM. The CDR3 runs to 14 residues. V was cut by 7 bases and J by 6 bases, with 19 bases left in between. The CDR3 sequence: CASIPAGGGGEQYF. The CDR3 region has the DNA TGTGCCAGCATTCCCGCCGGCGGAGGAGGCGAGCAGTACTTC.

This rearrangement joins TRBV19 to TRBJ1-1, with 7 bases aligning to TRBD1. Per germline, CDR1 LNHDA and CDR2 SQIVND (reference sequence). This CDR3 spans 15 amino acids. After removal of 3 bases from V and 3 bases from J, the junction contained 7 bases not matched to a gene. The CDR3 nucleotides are TGTGCCAGTAGTATTCGAGGGGGCGCGGACACTGAAGCTTTCTTT. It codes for CASSIRGGADTEAFF.

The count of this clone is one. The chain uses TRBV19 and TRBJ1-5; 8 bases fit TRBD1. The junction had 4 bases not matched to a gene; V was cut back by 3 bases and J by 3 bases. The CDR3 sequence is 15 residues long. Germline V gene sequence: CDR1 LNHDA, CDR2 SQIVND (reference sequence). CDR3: CASSIGQGPNQPQHF. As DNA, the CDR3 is TGTGCCAGTAGTATCGGACAGGGACCCAATCAGCCCCAGCATTTT.

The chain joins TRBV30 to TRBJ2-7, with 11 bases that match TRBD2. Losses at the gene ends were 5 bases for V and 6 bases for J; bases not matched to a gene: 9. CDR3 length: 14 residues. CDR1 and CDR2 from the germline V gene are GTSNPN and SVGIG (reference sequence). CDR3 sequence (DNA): TGTGCCTGGGGTAGCGGGAGGGTTGGAGGCGAGCAGTACTTC. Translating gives CAWGSGRVGGEQYF.

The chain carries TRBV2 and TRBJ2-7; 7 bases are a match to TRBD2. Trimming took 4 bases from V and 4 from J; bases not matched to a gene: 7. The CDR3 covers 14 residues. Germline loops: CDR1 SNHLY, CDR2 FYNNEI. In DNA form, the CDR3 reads TGTGCCAGCAGTGGGGGGACTACCGGTTACGAGCAGTACTTC. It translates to CASSGGTTGYEQYF.

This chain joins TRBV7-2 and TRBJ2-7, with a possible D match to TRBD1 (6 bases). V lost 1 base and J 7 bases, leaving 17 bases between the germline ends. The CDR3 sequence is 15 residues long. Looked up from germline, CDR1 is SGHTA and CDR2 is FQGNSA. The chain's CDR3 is CASSLDSGDLGEQYF. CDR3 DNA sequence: TGTGCCAGCAGCTTAGACTCAGGGGACCTGGGGGAGCAGTACTTC.

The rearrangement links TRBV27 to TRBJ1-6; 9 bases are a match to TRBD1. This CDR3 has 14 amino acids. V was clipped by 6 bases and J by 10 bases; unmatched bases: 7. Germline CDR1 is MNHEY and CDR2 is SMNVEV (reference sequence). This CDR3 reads CASRGETGGSPLHF. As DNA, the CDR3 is TGTGCCAGCAGGGGGGAGACAGGGGGATCACCCCTCCACTTT.

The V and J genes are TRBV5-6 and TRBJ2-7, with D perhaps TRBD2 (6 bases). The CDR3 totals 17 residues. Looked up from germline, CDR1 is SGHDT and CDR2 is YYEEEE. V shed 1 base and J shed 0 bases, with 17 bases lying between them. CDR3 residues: CASSLRGSGGISYEQYF. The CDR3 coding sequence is TGTGCCAGCAGCTTGCGTGGGAGCGGCGGGATCTCCTACGAGCAGTACTTC.

The CDR3 protein is CASSEGSYGYTF. CDR3 coding DNA: TGTGCCAGCAGTGAAGGGAGCTATGGCTACACCTTC. The chain recombines TRBV6-1 with TRBJ1-2; D gene unclear. Germline V gene lookup returns CDR1 MNHNS and CDR2 SASEGT. The V end was cut by 1 base, the J end by 4 bases, with 4 bases between. CDR3 size: 12 residues.

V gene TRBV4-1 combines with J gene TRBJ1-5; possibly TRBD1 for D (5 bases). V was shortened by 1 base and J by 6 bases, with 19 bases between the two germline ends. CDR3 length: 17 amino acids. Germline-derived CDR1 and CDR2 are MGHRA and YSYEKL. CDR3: CASSQVGPATAIQPQHF. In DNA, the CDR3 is TGCGCCAGCAGCCAAGTAGGCCCCGCGACAGCCATTCAGCCCCAGCATTTT.

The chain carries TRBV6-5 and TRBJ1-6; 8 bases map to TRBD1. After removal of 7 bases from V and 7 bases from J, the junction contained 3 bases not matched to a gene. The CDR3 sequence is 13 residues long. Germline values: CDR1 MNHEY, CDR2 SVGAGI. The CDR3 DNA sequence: TGTGCCAGCAAACAGGGGGTCAATTCACCCCTCCACTTT. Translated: CASKQGVNSPLHF.

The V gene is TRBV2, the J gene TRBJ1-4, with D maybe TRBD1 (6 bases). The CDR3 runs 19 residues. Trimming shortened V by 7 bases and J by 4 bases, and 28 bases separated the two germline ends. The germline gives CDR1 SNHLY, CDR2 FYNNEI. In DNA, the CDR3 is TGTGCCAGCAAAGGGGGGGGCCGCTACGACAGAAGTTATAATGAAAAACTGTTTTTT. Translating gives CASKGGGRYDRSYNEKLFF.

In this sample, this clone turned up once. As DNA, the CDR3 is TGTGCCAGCAGTTCCCCCAGGGGATATGCCTATGGCTACACCTTC. This translates into CASSSPRGYAYGYTF. The rearrangement joins TRBV28 to TRBJ1-2; tentatively, D is TRBD1 (6 bases). The CDR3 loop spans 15 amino acids. The ends were cut back, 4 bases at V and 4 bases at J, with 16 bases in the middle. CDR1 and CDR2 from the germline V gene are MDHEN and SYDVKM.

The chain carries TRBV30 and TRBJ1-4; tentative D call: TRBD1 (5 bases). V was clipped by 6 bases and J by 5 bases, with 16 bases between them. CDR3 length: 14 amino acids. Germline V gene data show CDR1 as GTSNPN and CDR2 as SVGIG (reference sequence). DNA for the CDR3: TGTGCCTGCCAAAACGAGGAGGGGAATGAAAAACTGTTTTTT. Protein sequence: CACQNEEGNEKLFF.

CDR3 sequence: CASSFGMGHRNTEAFF. CDR3 DNA: TGCGCCAGCAGCTTTGGTATGGGACACCGGAACACTGAAGCTTTCTTT. The chain employs TRBV5-1 and TRBJ1-1; a weak D match, TRBD1 (6 bases). Germline CDR1 is SGHRS and CDR2 is YFSETQ. V lost 2 bases and J 1 base, leaving 15 bases between the germline ends. The CDR3 extends over 16 amino acids.

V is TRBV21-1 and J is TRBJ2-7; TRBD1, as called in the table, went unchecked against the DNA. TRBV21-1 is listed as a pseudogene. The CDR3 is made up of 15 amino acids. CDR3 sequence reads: CASSNRDRVRYEQYF. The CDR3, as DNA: TGTGCCAGCAGCAATCGGGACAGGGTAAGGTACGAGCAGTACTTC.

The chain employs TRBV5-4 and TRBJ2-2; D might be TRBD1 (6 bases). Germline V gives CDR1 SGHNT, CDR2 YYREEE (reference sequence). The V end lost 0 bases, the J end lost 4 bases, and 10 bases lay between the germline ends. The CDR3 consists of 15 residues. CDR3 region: CASSLVQGRTGELFF. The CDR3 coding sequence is TGTGCCAGCAGCTTGGTACAGGGCCGCACCGGGGAGCTGTTTTTT.

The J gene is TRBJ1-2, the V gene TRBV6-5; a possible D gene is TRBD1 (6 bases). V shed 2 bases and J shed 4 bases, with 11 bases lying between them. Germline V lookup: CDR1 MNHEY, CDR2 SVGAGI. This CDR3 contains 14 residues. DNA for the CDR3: TGTGCCAGCAGTTACGGCGGGGGCCTCTATGGCTACACCTTC. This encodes CASSYGGGLYGYTF.

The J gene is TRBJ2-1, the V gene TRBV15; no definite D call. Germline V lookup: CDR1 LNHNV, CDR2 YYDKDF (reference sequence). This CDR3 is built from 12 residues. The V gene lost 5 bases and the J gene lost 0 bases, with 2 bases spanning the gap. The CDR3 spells CATSLSYNEQFF. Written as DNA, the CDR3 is TGTGCCACCAGCCTCTCCTACAATGAGCAGTTCTTC.

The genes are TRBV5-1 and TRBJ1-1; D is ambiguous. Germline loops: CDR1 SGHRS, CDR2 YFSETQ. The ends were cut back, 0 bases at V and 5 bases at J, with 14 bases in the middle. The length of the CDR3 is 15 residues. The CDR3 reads CASSLAEGAGTEAFF. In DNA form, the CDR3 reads TGCGCCAGCAGCTTGGCGGAGGGCGCCGGAACTGAAGCTTTCTTT.